Here is one TCR beta chain with its context. What it binds is not known. Some clones are missing from TCRdb's copy, which holds only in-frame ones; the method was immunoSEQ multiplex PCR. This table holds over 25,000 clones, more than 85% found once. CDR1 is SEHNR, CDR2 FQNEAQ, per germline (reference sequence). Trimming shortened V by 5 bases and J by 4 bases, and 15 bases separated the two germline ends. This CDR3 is 14 amino acids long. The sample originates from a study of monozygotic twins with cystic fibrosis. The wider study: Approximately 2.8 micrograms of fragmented DNA underwent roughly 15 PCR cycles for library preparation. Whole-study findings and limits: Monozygotic CF twins shared more identical nucleotide clonotypes than unrelated patients. V usage most resembled the co-twin in 13 of 16 pairs. Age, concordance and disease severity did not associate with shared CDR3 numbers.

The chain links TRBV7-9 to TRBJ2-7; weak D call: TRBD2 (6 bases). The TCR was taken from a girl aged 2 to 10 with cystic fibrosis. Sequenced sample: blood. The CDR3 spells CASSPPGDRYEQYF. CDR3 bases: TGTGCCAGCAGCCCTCCGGGGGACCGGTACGAGCAGTACTTC.